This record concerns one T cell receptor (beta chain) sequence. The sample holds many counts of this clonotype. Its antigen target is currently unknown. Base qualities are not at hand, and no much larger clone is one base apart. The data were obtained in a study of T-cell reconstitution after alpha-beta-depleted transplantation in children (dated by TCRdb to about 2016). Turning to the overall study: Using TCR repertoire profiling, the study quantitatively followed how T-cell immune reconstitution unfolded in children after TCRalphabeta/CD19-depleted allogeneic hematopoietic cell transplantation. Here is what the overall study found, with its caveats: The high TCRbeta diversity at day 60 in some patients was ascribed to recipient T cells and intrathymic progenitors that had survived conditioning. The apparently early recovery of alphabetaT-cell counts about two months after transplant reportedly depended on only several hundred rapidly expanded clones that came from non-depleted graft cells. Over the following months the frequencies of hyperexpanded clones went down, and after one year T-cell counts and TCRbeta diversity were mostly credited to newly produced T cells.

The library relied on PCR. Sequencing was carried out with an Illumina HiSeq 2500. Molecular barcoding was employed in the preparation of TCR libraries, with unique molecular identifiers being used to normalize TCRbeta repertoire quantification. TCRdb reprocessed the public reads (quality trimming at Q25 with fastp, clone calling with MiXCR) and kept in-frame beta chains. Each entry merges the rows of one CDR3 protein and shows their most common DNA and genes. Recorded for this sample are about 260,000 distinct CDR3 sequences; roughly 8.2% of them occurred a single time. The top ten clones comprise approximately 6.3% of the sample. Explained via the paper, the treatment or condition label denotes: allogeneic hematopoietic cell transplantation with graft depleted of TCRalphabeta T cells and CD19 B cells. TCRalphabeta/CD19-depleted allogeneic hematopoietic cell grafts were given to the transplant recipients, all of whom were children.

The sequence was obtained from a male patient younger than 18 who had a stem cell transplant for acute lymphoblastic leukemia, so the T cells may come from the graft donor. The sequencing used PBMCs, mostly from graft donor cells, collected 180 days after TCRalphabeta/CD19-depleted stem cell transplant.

The DNA sequence is given as TGTGCCAGCAGCCGCGGCGGCGGGAGCGTCACCGGGGAGCTGTTTTTT. Translation gives CASSRGGGSVTGELFF. The rearranged chain carries TRBV7-3 and TRBJ2-2; 7 central bases correspond to TRBD2. Sequences SGHTA (CDR1) and FQGTGA (CDR2) are obtained from the germline V gene. The CDR3 contains 16 residues, cysteine and phenylalanine counted. Of all the DNA, just the CDR3 is kept, 48 bases in frame from base 1. At the junction V is shortened by 5 bases and J by 4 bases; bases outside the gene matches: 10.